The 12 T cell receptor beta chains listed next were all sequenced from one sample in a study of blood T cells in healthy people across ages. Through a sample-barcoded 5' primer and a J-beta primer mix, a second PCR was run for about 7 to 12 cycles. TCRdb reprocessed the 5' RACE reads via MiXCR and lists one record per CDR3 protein. The sample has 600,000 or so distinct CDR3 sequences, about 28% seen once. The sequencing sample was made of blood. These receptors were taken from a woman older than 75 in good health.

This clonotype has ten or more counts. V gene TRBV20-1 combines with J gene TRBJ2-3; 15 bases match TRBD2. Trimming at V came to 5 bases and at J to 0 bases, leaving 12 bases not matched to a gene. The germline V gene encodes CDR1 DFQATT and CDR2 SNEGSKA (reference sequence). CDR3 length: 19 residues. The CDR3: CSAGRTSGGALVSTDTQYF. The DNA of the CDR3 is TGCAGTGCTGGCCGGACTAGCGGGGGGGCCTTAGTGAGCACAGATACGCAGTATTTT.

This rearrangement joins TRBV20-1 to TRBJ2-3; D remains ambiguous. CDR1 and CDR2 (germline): DFQATT, SNEGSKA (reference sequence). Deletions cut 1 base from V and 1 base from J, with 24 bases between. The CDR3 is 19 amino acids. In nucleotides, the CDR3 is TGCAGTGCTAGAGCCATTTGGCTACGGCAGGTGGATGGCACAGATACGCAGTATTTT. Its protein is CSARAIWLRQVDGTDTQYF.

This clonotype has just a few counts. The J gene is TRBJ1-1, the V gene TRBV20-1; D uncertain. From germline, CDR1 is DFQATT and CDR2 SNEGSKA (reference sequence). The CDR3 consists of 14 residues. V dropped 5 bases and J dropped 1 base, with 14 bases sitting between them. CDR3 sequence: CSASPGRENTEAFF. The DNA for the CDR3 is TGCAGTGCTTCCCCCGGACGCGAGAACACTGAAGCTTTCTTT.

Concerning this clonotype: An end of the junction differs from the germline gene, which may be a read error. The V and J genes are TRBV6-1 and TRBJ2-3, with 10 bases matching TRBD1. The CDR3 extends over 15 amino acids. Germline CDR1 is MNHNS and CDR2 is SASEGT. CDR3 in DNA: TGTGCCAGCAGCACCGGGACAGGGGCCACAGGTACGCAGTATTTT. Encoded protein: CASSTGTGATGTQYF.

The CDR3 here is CSASPGRGNEQFF. CDR3 bases: TGCAGTGCAAGCCCAGGGAGGGGCAATGAGCAGTTCTTC. This sequence joins TRBV20-1 and TRBJ2-1, with 7 positions matching TRBD2. With 6 bases clipped from V and 6 bases from J, the junction kept 8 bases outside the gene matches. Germline CDR1 is DFQATT and CDR2 is SNEGSKA (reference sequence). CDR3 length equals 13 residues.

The table lists this clonotype with many counts. V usage is TRBV7-3 and J usage is TRBJ2-3; the match to TRBD1 covers 7 bases. J lost 0 bases, V lost 4 bases, and 4 bases had no gene match. CDR1 and CDR2 (germline): SGHTA, FQGTGA. This CDR3 comprises 15 residues. The CDR3 region is CASSSGGVSTDTQYF. Written as DNA, the CDR3 is TGTGCCAGCAGCTCAGGGGGTGTTAGCACAGATACGCAGTATTTT.

This clonotype was counted between two and nine times. CDR3 sequence (DNA): TGTGCCAGCAGCTGGGGGAGGGGGCAATACAATGAGCAGTACTTC. The encoded protein is CASSWGRGQYNEQYF. This chain links TRBV28 with TRBJ2-1; D may correspond to TRBD1 or TRBD2 (7 bases each). Matching the DNA end better, TRBJ2-7 makes the J call doubtful. The CDR3 runs to 15 residues. Germline V gives CDR1 MDHEN, CDR2 SYDVKM.

This sequence joins TRBV7-2 and TRBJ2-5, with TRBD1 identical over 7 bases. CDR1 is SGHTA, CDR2 FQGNSA, per germline. Germline trimming cut 5 bases from V and 5 bases from J; bases unmatched to any gene: 11. This CDR3 spans 15 amino acids. The CDR3 reads CASSPSRQGPETQYF. CDR3 nucleotides: TGTGCCAGCAGCCCATCCCGACAGGGCCCGGAGACCCAGTACTTC. The full variable domain, rest sourced from reference TRBV7-2 and TRBJ2-5, is GAGVSQSPSNKVTEKGKDVELRCDPISGHTALYWYRQSLGQGLEFLIYFQGNSAPDKSGLPSDRFSAERTGGSVSTLTIQRTQQEDSAVYLCASSPSRQGPETQYFGPGTRLLVL.

As regards this clonotype: This clone may be a read error of a much larger clone one base away. This sequence joins TRBV2 and TRBJ2-1, with D maybe TRBD2 (5 bases). CDR3 length: 11 residues. The ends were cut back, 5 bases at V and 13 bases at J, with 12 bases in the middle. CDR1 SNHLY and CDR2 FYNNEI come from the germline V gene. This CDR3 reads CASSSRVLQFF. CDR3 bases: TGTGCCAGCAGTTCGCGGGTGCTCCAGTTCTTC. Looking up the rest from reference TRBV2 and TRBJ2-1 gives the full variable domain: EPEVTQTPSHQVTQMGQEVILRCVPISNHLYFYWYRQILGQKVEFLVSFYNNEISEKSEIFDDQFSVERPDGSNFTLKIRSTKLEDSAMYFCASSSRVLQFFGPGTRLTVL.

About this clonotype: The junction departs from the called germline gene at one end, perhaps through a read error. CDR3 in amino acids: CASSLQVVPNTAAFF. CDR3 nucleotide sequence: TGTGCCAGCAGCTTACAGGTAGTCCCGAACACTGCAGCTTTCTTT. The rearrangement links TRBV7-9 to TRBJ1-1; D remains ambiguous. This CDR3 comprises 15 residues. The germline V gene encodes CDR1 SEHNR and CDR2 FQNEAQ (reference sequence).

The gene calls are TRBV20-1 and TRBJ2-1; TRBD1 agrees at 8 bases. The J call may be wrong; the DNA end is better matched by TRBJ2-7. Germline V gene lookup returns CDR1 DFQATT and CDR2 SNEGSKA (reference sequence). There are 18 residues in the CDR3. Here the CDR3 DNA reads TGCAGTGCTAGATCCTACGGACGGGGACAGGCCGCATACAATGAGCAGTACTTC. It yields the protein CSARSYGRGQAAYNEQYF.

This clonotype was picked up many times. This CDR3 is CASSLRGADTQYF. CDR3 sequence (DNA): TGTGCCAGCAGCTTACGAGGAGCAGATACGCAGTATTTT. V and J are TRBV11-2 and TRBJ2-3; D uncertain. CDR1 is SGHAT, CDR2 FQNNGV, per germline. V lost 2 bases and J 4 bases, leaving 7 bases between the germline ends. The CDR3 loop spans 13 amino acids.